This T cell receptor (beta chain) originates from a study of T cells after yellow fever vaccination. Overall study: Where fractions had low cell numbers, libraries were prepared from them with the SMART-Seq v4 Ultra Low Input RNA kit.

On this clonotype itself: Its specificity is not known.

UMIs and a universal primer site were added when TCR cDNA was made by 5'RACE template switching. TCRdb reprocessed the 5' RACE reads with MiXCR, giving one entry per CDR3 protein. The data hold 250,000 to 350,000 distinct CDR3 sequences, with around 7% observed a single time. This CDR3 contains 14 residues. The J segment lost 8 bases and the V segment lost 4 bases, leaving 10 bases of the junction unmatched. Germline V gene sequence: CDR1 SGHNT, CDR2 YYREEE (reference sequence). Study-wide findings and caveats: High-abundance clonotypes from the bulk population could contaminate FACS-sorted repertoires.

This TCR was sampled from a man aged 18 to 29 who received the YFV17D yellow fever vaccine. The chain is built from TRBV5-4 and TRBJ1-2; TRBD1 matches 8 bases. The sequencing used PBMCs, collected more than 40 days after the first yellow fever vaccination. The CDR3 DNA reads TGTGCCAGCAGCCATGGAACAGGGGGACGCGGCTACACCTTC. This encodes CASSHGTGGRGYTF.